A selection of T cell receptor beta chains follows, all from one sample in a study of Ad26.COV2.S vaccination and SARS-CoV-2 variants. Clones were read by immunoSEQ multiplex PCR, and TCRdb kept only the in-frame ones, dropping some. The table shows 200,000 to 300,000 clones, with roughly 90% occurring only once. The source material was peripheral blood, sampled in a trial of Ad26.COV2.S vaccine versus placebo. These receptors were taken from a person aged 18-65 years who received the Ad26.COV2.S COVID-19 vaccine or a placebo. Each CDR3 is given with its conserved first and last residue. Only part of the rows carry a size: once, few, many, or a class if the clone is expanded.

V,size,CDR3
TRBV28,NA,CASSPSALTYEQYF
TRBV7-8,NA,CASSLVVWETSVAKNIQYF
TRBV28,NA,CASSFGTGLGQPQHF
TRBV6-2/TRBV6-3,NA,CASSYSRERQYF
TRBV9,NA,CASSTGTSGRAGDTQYF
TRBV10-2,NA,CASSESGAYTTLDYGYTF
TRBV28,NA,CASTGNNQPQHF
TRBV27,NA,CASKKLATNEKLFF
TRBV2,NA,CASSLTWDSNQPQHF
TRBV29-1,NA,CSGGSTEAFF
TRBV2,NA,CASRLGQGLGEKLFF
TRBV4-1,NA,CASSQDELTAMKNTEAFF
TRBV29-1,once,CSVGLGTANEKLFF
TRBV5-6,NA,CASSDGTDISSYNSPLHF
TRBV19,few,CASSSTAVYEQYF
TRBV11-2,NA,CASSYPIAGRGNTEAFF
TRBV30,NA,CAWAGTGYEQYF
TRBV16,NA,CASSQAGGPGDNEQFF
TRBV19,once,CASSLGQLLSSGNTIYF
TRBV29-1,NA,CSVVSAAKNIQYF
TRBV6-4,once,CASSEARGTEAFF
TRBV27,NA,CASSYGQVTLRSEAFF
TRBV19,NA,CASSTLAGVSGNTIYF
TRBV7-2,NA,CASSLVQFARGDYGYTF
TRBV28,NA,CASSIGTGRWTEAFF
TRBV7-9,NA,CASSRRLDRGSWETQYF
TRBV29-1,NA,CSVADREFGYTF
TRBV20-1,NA,CSASQSGVNEQFF
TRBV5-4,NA,CASSGRDSWGTGELFF
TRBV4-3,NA,CASSQDARGDYGYTF
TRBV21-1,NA,CASSKGQGAAGNTIYF
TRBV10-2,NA,CASRGVLQETQYF
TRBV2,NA,CASSVNQPQHF
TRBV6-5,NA,CASSLEQGPNTEAFF
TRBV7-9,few,CASSSSREGKPGELFF
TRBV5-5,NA,CASSPSSGYEQYF
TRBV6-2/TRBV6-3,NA,CASSPLYEQYF
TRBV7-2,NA,CASSLSPGGNSPLHF
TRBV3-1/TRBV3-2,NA,CASSQGGRGQPQHF
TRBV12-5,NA,CASGGSGSVDSPLHF
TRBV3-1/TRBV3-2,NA,CASSQGIGGYEQYF
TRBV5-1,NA,CASSSPGQVHEQYF